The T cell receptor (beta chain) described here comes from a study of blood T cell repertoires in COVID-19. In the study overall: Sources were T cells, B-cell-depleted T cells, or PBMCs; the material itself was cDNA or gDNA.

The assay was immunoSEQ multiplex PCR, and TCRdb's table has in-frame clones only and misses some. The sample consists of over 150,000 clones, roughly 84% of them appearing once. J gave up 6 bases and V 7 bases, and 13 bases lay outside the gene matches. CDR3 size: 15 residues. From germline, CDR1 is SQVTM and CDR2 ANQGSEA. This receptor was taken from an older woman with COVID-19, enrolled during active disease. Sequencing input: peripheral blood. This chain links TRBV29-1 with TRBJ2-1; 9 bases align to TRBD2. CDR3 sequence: CSAPPPSGVSNEQFF. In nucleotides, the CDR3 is TGCAGCGCCCCCCCACCTAGCGGGGTGAGCAATGAGCAGTTCTTC.